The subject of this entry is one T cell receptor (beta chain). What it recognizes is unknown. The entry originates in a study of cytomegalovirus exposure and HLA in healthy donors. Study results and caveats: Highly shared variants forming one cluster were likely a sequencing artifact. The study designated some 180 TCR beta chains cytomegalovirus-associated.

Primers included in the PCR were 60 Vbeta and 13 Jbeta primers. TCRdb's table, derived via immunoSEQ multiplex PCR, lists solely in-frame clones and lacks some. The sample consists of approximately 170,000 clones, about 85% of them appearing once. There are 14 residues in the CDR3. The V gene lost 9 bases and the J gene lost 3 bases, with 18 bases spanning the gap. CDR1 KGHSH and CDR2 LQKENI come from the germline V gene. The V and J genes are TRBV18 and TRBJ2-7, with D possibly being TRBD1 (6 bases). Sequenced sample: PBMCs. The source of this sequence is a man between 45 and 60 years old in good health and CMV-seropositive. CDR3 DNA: TGTGCCAGTGGGCCGGACAGCTTTTACTACGAGCAGTACTTC. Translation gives CASGPDSFYYEQYF.